This passage covers 3 T cell receptor beta chains from one sample sequenced in a study of T-cell memory formation after mild COVID-19. TCRdb reprocessed the 5' RACE reads with MiXCR, giving one entry per CDR3 protein. The sample holds about 200,000 distinct CDR3 sequences, just over 9.5% seen once. Sequenced input: PBMCs or a T cell subset sorted from them (not recorded which). These receptors were taken from a man between 18 and 35 years old who had mild COVID-19 (a few samples of this study predate the infection). Cell type and time point are not known.

V gene TRBV6-5 combines with J gene TRBJ1-3; D not certain. CDR1 is MNHEY and CDR2 is SVGAGI in the germline V gene. The V gene lost 6 bases and the J gene lost 0 bases, with 12 bases spanning the gap. The CDR3 sequence is 15 residues long. For the CDR3, the DNA is TGTGCCAGCAGCCCCTCTTGGTACTCTGGAAACACCATATATTTT. Its protein product is CASSPSWYSGNTIYF.

This chain uses TRBV5-4 with TRBJ1-4, with TRBD1 as a possible D gene (5 bases). With 1 base removed from V and 13 bases from J, the gap between germline ends came to 17 bases. The CDR3 is 14 residues long. The V gene's germline CDR1 is SGHNT and CDR2 YYREEE (reference sequence). CDR3 in DNA: TGTGCCAGCAGCTTGCAAGGGGCCGTCCGAGCACTGTTTTTT. Protein sequence: CASSLQGAVRALFF. Combining the CDR3 with reference TRBV5-4 and TRBJ1-4 gives the whole variable domain ETGVTQSPTHLIKTRGQQVTLRCSSQSGHNTVSWYQQALGQGPQFIFQYYREEENGRGNFPPRFSGLQFPNYSSELNVNALELDDSALYLCASSLQGAVRALFFGSGTQLSVL.

There are a few counts of this clonotype. In DNA form, the CDR3 reads TGTGCCAGCAGCTTATCAGGGGGCAATGGCTACACCTTC. Protein product: CASSLSGGNGYTF. The chain recombines TRBV7-9 with TRBJ1-2; TRBD1 aligns across 8 bases. Germline V lookup: CDR1 SEHNR, CDR2 FQNEAQ (reference sequence). The CDR3 is made up of 13 amino acids. Trimming took 2 bases from V and 6 from J; bases not matched to a gene: 2.